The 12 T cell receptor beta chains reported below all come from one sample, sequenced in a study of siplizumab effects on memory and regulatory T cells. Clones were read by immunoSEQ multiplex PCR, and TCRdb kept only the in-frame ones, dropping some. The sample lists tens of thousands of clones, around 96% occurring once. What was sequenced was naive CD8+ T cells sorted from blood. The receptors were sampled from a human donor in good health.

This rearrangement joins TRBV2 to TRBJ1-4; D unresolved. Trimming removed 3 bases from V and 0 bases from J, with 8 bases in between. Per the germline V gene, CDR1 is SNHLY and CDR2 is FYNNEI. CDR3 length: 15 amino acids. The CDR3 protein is CASSEAFATNEKLFF. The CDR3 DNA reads TGTGCCAGCAGTGAGGCGTTTGCAACTAATGAAAAACTGTTTTTT.

DNA of the CDR3: TGTGCCATAACAAGCCCCAACGCTTTGACGGGCACCGGGGAGCTGTTTTTT. Protein sequence: CAITSPNALTGTGELFF. The J gene is TRBJ2-2, the V gene TRBV2; D not resolved. CDR1 and CDR2 (germline): SNHLY, FYNNEI. V was cut by 10 bases and J by 4 bases, with 25 bases left in between. The CDR3 has 17 amino acids.

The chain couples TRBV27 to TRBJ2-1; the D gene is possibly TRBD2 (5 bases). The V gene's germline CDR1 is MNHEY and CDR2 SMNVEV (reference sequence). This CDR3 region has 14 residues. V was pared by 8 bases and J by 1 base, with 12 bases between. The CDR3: CASGLGGSYNEQFF. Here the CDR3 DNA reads TGTGCCAGCGGCCTAGGAGGATCCTACAATGAGCAGTTCTTC.

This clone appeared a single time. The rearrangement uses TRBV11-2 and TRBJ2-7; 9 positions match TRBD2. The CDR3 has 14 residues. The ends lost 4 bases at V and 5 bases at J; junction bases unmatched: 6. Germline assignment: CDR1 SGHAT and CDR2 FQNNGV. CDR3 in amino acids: CASSYATSGNEQYF. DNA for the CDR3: TGTGCCAGCAGCTATGCGACTAGCGGCAACGAGCAGTACTTC.

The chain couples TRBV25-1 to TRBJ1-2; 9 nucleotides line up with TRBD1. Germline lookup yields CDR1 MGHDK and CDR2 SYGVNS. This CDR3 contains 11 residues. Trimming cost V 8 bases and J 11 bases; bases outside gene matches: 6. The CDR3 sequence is CASWTGEKYTF. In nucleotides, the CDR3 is TGTGCCAGCTGGACAGGGGAGAAGTACACCTTC.

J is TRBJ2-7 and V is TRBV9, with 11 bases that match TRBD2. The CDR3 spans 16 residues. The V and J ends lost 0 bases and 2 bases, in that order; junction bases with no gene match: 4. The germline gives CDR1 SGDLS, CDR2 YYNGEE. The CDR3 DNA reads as TGTGCCAGCAGCGTAGGTGGTAGCGGGGGGGCCTACGAGCAGTACTTC. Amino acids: CASSVGGSGGAYEQYF.

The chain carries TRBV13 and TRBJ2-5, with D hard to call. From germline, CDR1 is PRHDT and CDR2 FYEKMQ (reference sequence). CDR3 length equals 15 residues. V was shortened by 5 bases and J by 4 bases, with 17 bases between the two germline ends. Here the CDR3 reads CASSPAWTERETQYF. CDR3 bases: TGTGCCAGCAGCCCCGCCTGGACCGAGAGAGAGACCCAGTACTTC.

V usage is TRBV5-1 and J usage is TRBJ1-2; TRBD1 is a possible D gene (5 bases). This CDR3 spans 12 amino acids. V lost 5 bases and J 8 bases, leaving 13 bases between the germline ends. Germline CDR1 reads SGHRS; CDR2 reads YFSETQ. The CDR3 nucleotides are TGCGCCAGCAGGGGACCTTCTGAGGGCTACACCTTC. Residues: CASRGPSEGYTF.

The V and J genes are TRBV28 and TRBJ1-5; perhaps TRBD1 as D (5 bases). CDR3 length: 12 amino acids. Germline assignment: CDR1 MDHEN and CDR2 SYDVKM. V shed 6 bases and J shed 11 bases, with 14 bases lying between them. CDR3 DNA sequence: TGTGCCAGCAGGCCGGACACGCCTTCCCAGCATTTT. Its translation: CASRPDTPSQHF.

CDR3 sequence (DNA): TGCAGCGTTCTCAGCGGGCCGTCGCTAGAGACCCAGTACTTC. It encodes CSVLSGPSLETQYF. The chain carries TRBV29-1 and TRBJ2-5; D may be TRBD2 (6 bases). This CDR3 is built from 14 residues. The germline V gene encodes CDR1 SQVTM and CDR2 ANQGSEA. V dropped 5 bases and J dropped 4 bases, with 17 bases sitting between them.

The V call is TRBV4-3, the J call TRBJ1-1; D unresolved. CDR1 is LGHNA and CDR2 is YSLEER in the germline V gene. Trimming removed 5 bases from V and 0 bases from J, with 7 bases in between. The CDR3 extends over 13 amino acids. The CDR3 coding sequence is TGCGCCAGCAGCTCATCCATGAACACTGAAGCTTTCTTT. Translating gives CASSSSMNTEAFF.

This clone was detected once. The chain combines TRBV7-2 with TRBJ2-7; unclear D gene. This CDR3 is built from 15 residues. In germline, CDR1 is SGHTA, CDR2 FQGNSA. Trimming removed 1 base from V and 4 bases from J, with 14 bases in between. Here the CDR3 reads CASSLGAPRAYEQYF. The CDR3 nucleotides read TGTGCCAGCAGCTTAGGTGCCCCCCGGGCGTACGAGCAGTACTTC. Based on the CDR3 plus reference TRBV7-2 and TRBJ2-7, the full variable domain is GAGVSQSPSNKVTEKGKDVELRCDPISGHTALYWYRQSLGQGLEFLIYFQGNSAPDKSGLPSDRFSAERTGGSVSTLTIQRTQQEDSAVYLCASSLGAPRAYEQYFGPGTRLTVT.